This T cell receptor (beta chain) appears in the sequencing data of a study of CD8 T cells in ankylosing spondylitis. This clonotype showed up many times. V was trimmed by 4 bases and J by 1 base, leaving 10 bases between them. CDR3 length: 14 amino acids. Germline V gene sequence: CDR1 SGHTA, CDR2 FQGNSA. TCRdb re-called the 5' RACE reads through MiXCR, storing one row per CDR3 protein. The sample carries some 130,000 distinct CDR3 sequences, 5.5% to 7.5% recorded once. The J gene is TRBJ1-1, the V gene TRBV7-2; D unclear. The sequencing sample was made of blood, either unsorted or a sorted T cell fraction (not recorded which). This sequence was found in a female donor with ankylosing spondylitis or in good health (not recorded which). The CDR3 region has the DNA TGTGCCAGCAGCTCACCGGCAACGAACACTGAAGCTTTCTTT. It yields the protein CASSSPATNTEAFF.